One sample yielded the 6 T cell receptor beta chains listed below, sequenced in a study of tumor-infiltrating lymphocytes in primary liver carcinoma. Blood RNA was derived from unsorted whole blood, and germline DNA was extracted too. A primer matching the constant region was used to make TCR beta cDNA from around 460 ng of total RNA. Generation of the TCR beta libraries relied on three nested multiplex PCR rounds using slightly modified ARM-PCR. A C-beta reverse primer and TRBV1-TRBV30 forward primers served in each of the first two PCR rounds, at roughly 10 cycles apiece. Via MiXCR, TCRdb re-called the multiplex PCR reads, giving one row per CDR3 protein. The repertoire holds some 320,000 distinct CDR3 sequences, over 55% seen once, with roughly 8.6% in the top ten. Material for sequencing was peripheral blood. The receptors shown here come from a man aged 40-50 years with primary liver carcinoma and hepatitis B virus infection.

This clonotype was observed many times. The gene calls are TRBV5-6 and TRBJ1-3; D is possibly TRBD1 (5 bases). Germline V gene data show CDR1 as SGHDT and CDR2 as YYEEEE. V lost 5 bases, J lost 3 bases, and 12 bases lay in between. The CDR3 has 14 amino acids. CDR3 region: CASSPGTLGNTIYF. In DNA, the CDR3 is TGTGCCAGCAGTCCCGGGACCCTTGGAAACACCATATATTTT.

A few counts support this clonotype. This may come from a read error, since a much larger clone is one base off. The chain has TRBV5-4 and TRBJ2-7; no reliable D call. Trimming stripped 1 base from V and 0 bases from J, with 11 bases between. This CDR3 is built from 15 residues. Germline V gene sequence: CDR1 SGHNT, CDR2 YYREEE (reference sequence). CDR3 DNA: TGTGCCAGCAGCTTGTTCAGTGGCCCCTCCTACGAGCAGTACTTC. Its translation is CASSLFSGPSYEQYF. The complete variable domain, with remaining parts taken from reference TRBV5-4 and TRBJ2-7, reads ETGVTQSPTHLIKTRGQQVTLRCSSQSGHNTVSWYQQALGQGPQFIFQYYREEENGRGNFPPRFSGLQFPNYSSELNVNALELDDSALYLCASSLFSGPSYEQYFGPGTRLTVT.

In its sample, this clonotype was seen a few times. This could be a read error, since a much larger clone is one nucleotide away. This sequence joins TRBV14 and TRBJ2-2; D gene uncertain. CDR1 SGHDN and CDR2 FVKESK come from the germline V gene. This CDR3 comprises 15 residues. In DNA, the CDR3 is TGTGCCTGCAGCCAAGATCGGCTGAACACCGGGGAGCTGTTTTTT. Amino acids: CACSQDRLNTGELFF.

This clonotype has only one observation. The chain uses TRBV28 and TRBJ2-5, with no clear D. The CDR3 length is 14 residues. Per the germline V gene, CDR1 is MDHEN and CDR2 is SYDVKM. V dropped 2 bases and J dropped 4 bases, with 11 bases sitting between them. The CDR3 DNA reads TGTGCCAGCAGTTTACCCGGACGAAGAGAGACCCAGTACTTC. Translated, it gives CASSLPGRRETQYF.

This clonotype was counted a few times. The chain is built from TRBV5-1 and TRBJ1-2; D is possibly TRBD1 (5 bases). CDR1 and CDR2 (germline): SGHRS, YFSETQ. The CDR3 has 15 residues. Trimming stripped 2 bases from V and 3 bases from J, with 14 bases between. CDR3 loop: CASSLSLGVDYGYTF. The CDR3 DNA reads as TGCGCCAGCAGCTTATCGCTGGGGGTCGACTATGGCTACACCTTC.

This clonotype was counted at least ten times. The chain recombines TRBV5-6 with TRBJ2-1; D might be TRBD1 or TRBD2, each matching 5 bases. Germline V gene sequence: CDR1 SGHDT, CDR2 YYEEEE. Trimming left V 4 bases short and J 8 bases short, with 19 bases between. The CDR3 is 15 residues long. The CDR3 is CASSMPGRAGDEQFF. As DNA, the CDR3 is TGTGCCAGCAGCATGCCGGGACGGGCGGGCGATGAGCAGTTCTTC.